This TCR beta chain was captured by sequencing in a study of blood T cell repertoires in COVID-19 (dated by TCRdb to the early 2020s). Regarding the research as a whole: The collaborator samples originated in the United States, Italy and Spain and spanned the acute and convalescent phases of COVID-19. The material from the prospective study consisted of cDNA or gDNA derived from T cells, B-cell-depleted T cells, or PBMCs. A freely available public database, intended as a resource for researchers studying the immune response to SARS-CoV-2, is where the repertoires were released. Sample metadata almost always included a de-identified subject ID, COVID-19 status, age in years and sex. Samples came from the ongoing ImmuneRACE study (first 160 participants) plus 1,254 subjects from 6 global collaborators. Subjects who had been exposed to COVID-19, were actively infected with it, or had recovered from it provided the deeply sampled blood TCRbeta repertoires that made up the dataset. HLA class I and class II types, where available, came from metadata supplied by the sample provider rather than from assay-based typing.

Collaborating institutions collected whole blood in K2EDTA tubes following their own protocols. For TCRbeta analysis, collaborators shipped samples as frozen whole blood, isolated PBMCs, or DNA extracted from either of those sample types. Overall results and qualifications from the work: Clinical and demographic metadata were provided uncurated, with the amount varying by source and participant.

For this clone: Its antigen has not been determined. No much larger clone is present one base from it, and per-base qualities are unavailable.

Including cysteine and phenylalanine, the CDR3 has 16 amino acids. CDR3 DNA is the only sequence kept; it has 48 bases, read in frame from the first base. The germline V gene (reference sequence) specifies WNHNN as CDR1 and SYGVQD as CDR2. V sheds 2 bases and J sheds 0 bases, leaving 11 bases between their ends. TCRbeta CDR3 regions were amplified from genomic DNA using the immunoSEQ Assay, a bias-controlled multiplex PCR. In the authors' own workflow: The number of nucleated cells in each sample was estimated by amplification of reference gene primers within the assay. To quantify the absolute abundance of each unique TCRbeta CDR3 rearrangement, sequence reads were collapsed and filtered. For each sample, productive Simpson clonality was calculated as the square root of Simpson's diversity index across productive rearrangements. Sourced from immuneACCESS, this table was stored by TCRdb with only in-frame sequences that have V and J called. A share of the clones is absent; for the studies checked, an unresolved V gene accounts for under half, and the remainder has no known explanation. For V, J and clone size, that table is used; D and trimming come from the DNA. Here the sample has about 19,000 clones; around nine tenths occur a single time. The ten largest clones capture 8.5% to 14% of the sample.

The specimen was peripheral blood. This clonotype originated in a human donor in a cohort sampled during active COVID-19. The V and J segments used are TRBV10-1 and TRBJ2-1; tentative D gene TRBD2, with 7 bases matching. The CDR3 protein: CASSERRGLSYNEQFF. The DNA sequence follows: TGCGCCAGCAGTGAGCGGCGGGGGCTCTCCTACAATGAGCAGTTCTTC.